The TCR beta chain under discussion was sequenced for a study of cytomegalovirus exposure and HLA in healthy donors. Findings and limits, study-wide: Cytomegalovirus-associated status was assigned to about 170 TCR beta chains.

V was shortened by 3 bases and J by 4 bases, with 10 bases between the two germline ends. Germline-derived CDR1 and CDR2 are GTSNPN and SVGIG (reference sequence). The CDR3 consists of 13 residues. The table came from immunoSEQ multiplex PCR; TCRdb's copy has only in-frame clones and leaves some out. The sample has 220,000 or so clones, over 75% seen once. The sample holds one count of this clone. Its target is not known. The sample contains more than one DNA sequence encoding this CDR3. The sequenced sample consisted of PBMCs. The clonotype was recovered from a woman younger than 30 in good health and CMV-seropositive. The chain combines TRBV30 with TRBJ1-3; tentative D call: TRBD1 (6 bases). The CDR3 nucleotides read TGTGCCTGGAGGGGGGGGCCAGGAAACACCATATATTTT. It translates to CAWRGGPGNTIYF.